This TCR beta chain was profiled in a study of T cell repertoires in cytomegalovirus infection. In the study overall: Public TCR beta signatures were indicative of both CMV infection and a matching HLA type.

There are a few counts of this clonotype. Its antigen is unknown. V lost 1 base and J lost 0; bases outside the gene matches: 8. The CDR3 is 20 residues long. The germline gives CDR1 KGHSH, CDR2 LQKENI. Study-wide results and limits: Cumulated frequencies of public TCR beta families served to identify carriers of CMV plus the relevant HLA.

MiXCR was run by TCRdb on the reads, yielding one entry per CDR3 protein. The table records over 150,000 distinct CDR3 sequences, approximately 15% of them present only once. V and J are TRBV18 and TRBJ2-6, with TRBD1 matching 11 bases. The sequence came from a human donor in good health (CMV status not recorded). Some clones in this sample may be carry-over from other donors' samples. The specimen was PBMCs. CDR3 sequence reads: CASSPLGVGTGGSGANVLTF. DNA of the CDR3: TGTGCCAGCTCACCACTCGGAGTCGGGACAGGGGGCTCTGGGGCCAACGTCCTGACTTTC.